This T cell receptor beta chain came from a study of identical twins. Study results and caveats: Those out-of-frame alpha sequences shared by twins showed an excess of low generation probability.

This clonotype was seen once. The antigen is not known. The V gene's germline CDR1 is MNHEY and CDR2 SVGEGT. The V and J ends lost 6 bases and 6 bases respectively, with 18 bases between them. The CDR3 length is 15 residues. Each CDR3 protein gets one entry after TCRdb re-called the 5' RACE reads with MiXCR. This table has over 500,000 distinct CDR3 sequences, 20% to 25% appearing once. These records were also assigned to another study, of T cells expressing NK-cell markers. In that study: Whether expanded NKG2C+ T cell clones were HCMV specific stayed uncertain.

The sequencing sample was made of CD4+ T cells sorted from blood. The sequence was obtained from a woman aged 18-35 years in good health. This chain links TRBV6-2 or TRBV6-3 with TRBJ1-5; TRBD1 might be the D (6 bases). The CDR3 DNA reads as TGTGCCAGCAGACCCGGGGGAGGGGGTACTCAGCCCCAGCATTTT. It encodes CASRPGGGGTQPQHF.